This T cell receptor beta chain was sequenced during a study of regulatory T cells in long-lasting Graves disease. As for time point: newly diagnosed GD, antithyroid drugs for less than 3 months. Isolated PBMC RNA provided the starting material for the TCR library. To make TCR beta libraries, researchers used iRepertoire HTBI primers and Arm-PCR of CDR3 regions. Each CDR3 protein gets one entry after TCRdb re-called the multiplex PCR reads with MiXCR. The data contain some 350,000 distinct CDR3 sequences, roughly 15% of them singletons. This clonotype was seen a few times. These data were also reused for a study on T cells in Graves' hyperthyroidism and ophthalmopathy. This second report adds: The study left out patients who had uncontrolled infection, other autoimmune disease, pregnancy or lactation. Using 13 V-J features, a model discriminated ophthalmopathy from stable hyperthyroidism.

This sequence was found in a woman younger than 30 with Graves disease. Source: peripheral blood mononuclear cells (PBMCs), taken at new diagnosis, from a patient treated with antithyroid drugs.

The CDR3 here is CASSLVGDPYNEQFF. CDR3 bases: TGTGCCAGCAGCTTAGTGGGCGATCCCTACAATGAGCAGTTCTTC. The chain joins TRBV11-2 to TRBJ2-1; D is ambiguous. The CDR3 covers 15 residues. The V and J ends lost 1 base and 2 bases respectively, with 9 bases between them. Per the germline V gene, CDR1 is SGHAT and CDR2 is FQNNGV.